What follows are 32 T cell receptor beta chains derived from one specimen sequenced in a study of T cells after posttransplantation cyclophosphamide. Sampled 1 year posttransplant, controls received myeloablative marrow transplants, methotrexate and a calcineurin inhibitor. The table came from immunoSEQ multiplex PCR; TCRdb's copy has only in-frame clones and leaves some out. The sample holds 23,000 or so clones, just over 85% seen once. Here the sequenced sample was PBMCs, taken around 350 days after allogeneic stem cell transplant with calcineurin inhibitor and methotrexate. These receptors were taken from a female patient aged 25-39 years who received an allogeneic stem cell transplant from an unrelated donor, was CMV-positive, and had acute and chronic GVHD. Some T cells may have originated in the graft donor.

V and J are TRBV5-1 and TRBJ2-3; TRBD2 agrees at 7 bases. Germline CDR1 reads SGHRS; CDR2 reads YFSETQ. This CDR3 has 14 amino acids. V shed 3 bases and J 7 bases; nucleotides not matched to a gene: 8. CDR3 region: CASSSGGFLYTQYF. CDR3 bases: TGCGCCAGCAGCTCGGGGGGTTTCCTTTATACGCAGTATTTT. The variable domain in full, completed from reference TRBV5-1 and TRBJ2-3, reads KAGVTQTPRYLIKTRGQQVTLSCSPISGHRSVSWYQQTPGQGLQFLFEYFSETQRNKGNFPGRFSGRQFSNSRSEMNVSTLELGDSALYLCASSSGGFLYTQYFGPGTRLTVL.

The CDR3 DNA sequence: TGTGCCAGCAGTTACGGGCCCATGACAGATACGCAGTATTTT. This codes for CASSYGPMTDTQYF. This sequence joins TRBV6-6 and TRBJ2-3, with unresolved D. CDR1 is MNHNY, CDR2 SVGAGI, per germline (reference sequence). The CDR3 is 14 amino acids. Trimming cost V 2 bases and J 3 bases, with 9 bases left between them.

In DNA, the CDR3 is TGTGCCAGCAGCTTAGGAGACAGTTTTGAAAAACTGTTTTTT. Residues: CASSLGDSFEKLFF. The genes are TRBV11-2 and TRBJ1-4; D may be TRBD1 (5 bases). Trimming left V 1 base short and J 7 bases short, with 10 bases between. Germline values: CDR1 SGHAT, CDR2 FQNNGV. The CDR3 has 14 residues.

The rearrangement uses TRBV6-5 and TRBJ2-2; 8 bases align to TRBD2. This CDR3 comprises 13 residues. Germline V gene data show CDR1 as MNHEY and CDR2 as SVGAGI. V was clipped by 6 bases and J by 8 bases; unmatched bases: 5. The CDR3 spells CASRRGLVGELFF. DNA of the CDR3: TGTGCCAGCAGGAGGGGACTAGTAGGGGAGCTGTTTTTT.

The rearrangement joins TRBV19 to TRBJ1-1; TRBD1 matches 8 bases. Per the germline V gene, CDR1 is LNHDA and CDR2 is SQIVND (reference sequence). This CDR3 region has 13 residues. V shed 5 bases, J shed 5 bases, and the junction held 4 bases outside the gene matches. CDR3 coding DNA: TGTGCCAGTAGTCCCGACAGGGGTACTGAAGCTTTCTTT. Translating gives CASSPDRGTEAFF.

The sample holds one count of this clone. This chain's CDR3 is CASSSVSGTQYF. CDR3 in DNA: TGTGCCAGCAGCAGTGTCAGCGGTACGCAGTATTTT. The chain uses TRBV7-3 and TRBJ2-3; TRBD2 is a possible D gene (5 bases). The V and J ends lost 5 bases and 8 bases respectively, with 11 bases between them. From germline, CDR1 is SGHTA and CDR2 FQGTGA. The CDR3 is 12 residues long.

V gene TRBV6-5 combines with J gene TRBJ2-7, with TRBD2 matching 12 bases. Germline V gene lookup returns CDR1 MNHEY and CDR2 SVGAGI. CDR3 size: 16 residues. The V segment lost 0 bases and the J segment 5 bases; nucleotides outside the gene matches: 5. The CDR3 spells CASSYSRTSGMNEQYF. For the CDR3, the DNA is TGTGCCAGCAGTTACTCGAGGACTAGCGGGATGAACGAGCAGTACTTC.

The V call is TRBV6-5, the J call TRBJ2-7; a weak D match, TRBD1 (5 bases). Trimming shortened V by 8 bases and J by 4 bases, and 9 bases separated the two germline ends. The CDR3 has 11 amino acids. Germline CDR1 and CDR2: MNHEY and SVGAGI. This CDR3 reads CASWGSYEQYF. The DNA for the CDR3 is TGTGCCAGCTGGGGCTCGTACGAGCAGTACTTC.

This clone was found once. CDR3 nucleotide sequence: TGTGCCAGCAGTCGACAGGGGAGCTATGGCTACACCTTC. It encodes CASSRQGSYGYTF. The J gene is TRBJ1-2, the V gene TRBV28, with 8 bases lining up with TRBD1. Trimming took 5 bases from V and 4 from J; bases not matched to a gene: 3. This CDR3 region has 13 residues. The germline V gene has CDR1 MDHEN and CDR2 SYDVKM.

This clone was detected a few times. The chain is built from TRBV4-1 and TRBJ2-7; 7 bases align to TRBD1. The V gene end was trimmed by 4 bases and the J gene end by 5 bases; junction bases not matched to a gene: 11. The CDR3 length is 15 residues. Germline V gene lookup returns CDR1 MGHRA and CDR2 YSYEKL. CDR3 amino acids: CASSPREGGPHEQYF. The DNA of the CDR3 is TGCGCCAGCAGCCCCCGAGAAGGGGGCCCCCACGAGCAGTACTTC.

This chain connects TRBV7-8 to TRBJ1-2, with a tentative D call TRBD1 (6 bases). CDR3 length: 17 amino acids. Germline assignment: CDR1 SGHVS and CDR2 FQNEAQ. Between the trimmed V and J ends, which lost 0 bases and 8 bases, there was a span of 22 bases. The DNA for the CDR3 is TGTGCCAGCAGCTTAGCGATTTCTTTCGGTCAGGGGCCGGGCTACACCTTC. It encodes CASSLAISFGQGPGYTF.

This chain joins TRBV11-3 and TRBJ2-1; 7 bases match TRBD2. This CDR3 contains 13 residues. V trimming: 4 bases; J trimming: 8 bases; junction bases outside the gene matches: 5. Germline V lookup: CDR1 SGHNT, CDR2 YENEEA. The CDR3 is CASSSLRGDEQFF. CDR3 nucleotides: TGTGCCAGCAGCTCACTCCGGGGGGATGAGCAGTTCTTC.

This clone came up a few times. This chain joins TRBV19 and TRBJ1-5; 7 bases are shared with TRBD1. The CDR3 has 14 residues. Germline assignment: CDR1 LNHDA and CDR2 SQIVND (reference sequence). Germline trimming cut 6 bases from V and 3 bases from J; bases unmatched to any gene: 5. The CDR3 reads CASSLTGFNQPQHF. The CDR3 region has the DNA TGTGCCAGTAGCCTGACAGGGTTCAATCAGCCCCAGCATTTT. Filled out from reference TRBV19 and TRBJ1-5, the complete variable domain reads DGGITQSPKYLFRKEGQNVTLSCEQNLNHDAMYWYRQDPGQGLRLIYYSQIVNDFQKGDIAEGYSVSREKKESFPLTVTSAQKNPTAFYLCASSLTGFNQPQHFGDGTRLSIL.

Here the CDR3 DNA reads TGCGCCAGCAGCTTTGGGAGTAGCACAGATACGCAGTATTTT. Amino acid sequence: CASSFGSSTDTQYF. The rearrangement joins TRBV5-1 to TRBJ2-3; weak D call: TRBD2 (5 bases). The CDR3 loop spans 14 amino acids. V was shortened by 2 bases and J by 0 bases, with 7 bases between the two germline ends. Germline CDR1 and CDR2: SGHRS and YFSETQ.

The gene calls are TRBV6-5 and TRBJ2-7; D is uncertain. The germline V gene has CDR1 MNHEY and CDR2 SVGAGI. Trimming shortened V by 0 bases and J by 6 bases, and 6 bases separated the two germline ends. This CDR3 comprises 12 residues. In DNA form, the CDR3 reads TGTGCCAGCAGTTACTCTAGCAGCGAGCAGTACTTC. It codes for CASSYSSSEQYF.

The V and J genes are TRBV30 and TRBJ1-5, with 8 bases that match TRBD1. The CDR3 is 13 amino acids. Per germline, CDR1 GTSNPN and CDR2 SVGIG (reference sequence). J gave up 9 bases and V 2 bases, and 6 bases lay outside the gene matches. CDR3 in DNA: TGTGCCTGGAGTATTACAGGGGGATCGCCCCAGCATTTT. This gives the protein CAWSITGGSPQHF.

The chain uses TRBV20-1 and TRBJ2-7; a weak D match, TRBD2 (6 bases). V was trimmed by 1 base and J by 6 bases, leaving 7 bases between them. CDR1 and CDR2 (germline): DFQATT, SNEGSKA (reference sequence). This CDR3 is 11 amino acids long. CDR3 nucleotide sequence: TGCAGTGCTAGAGGGGGACTCGAGCAGTACTTC. Residues: CSARGGLEQYF.

The rearrangement uses TRBV28 and TRBJ2-3, with 10 bases aligning to TRBD2. Germline CDR1 is MDHEN and CDR2 is SYDVKM. The CDR3 has 14 amino acids. V trimming: 6 bases; J trimming: 5 bases; junction bases outside the gene matches: 5. CDR3 loop: CASRPSGSLDTQYF. CDR3 in DNA: TGTGCCAGCAGGCCTAGCGGGAGCTTAGATACGCAGTATTTT.

This clone showed up just a few times. The rearrangement joins TRBV19 to TRBJ1-6; TRBD1 matches at 8 bases. The CDR3 runs to 15 residues. V lost 7 bases, J lost 11 bases, and 13 bases stayed unmatched. The V gene's germline CDR1 is LNHDA and CDR2 SQIVND (reference sequence). This CDR3 is CASTDGGQGKAPLHF. CDR3 nucleotides: TGTGCCAGTACTGACGGCGGACAGGGCAAGGCACCCCTCCACTTT.

The chain couples TRBV11-2 to TRBJ2-5, with 9 nucleotides matching TRBD2. J gave up 5 bases and V 4 bases, and 8 bases lay outside the gene matches. Germline assignment: CDR1 SGHAT and CDR2 FQNNGV. The CDR3 has 15 residues. The CDR3 spells CASSSLAGPQETQYF. The CDR3 DNA reads TGTGCCAGCAGCTCGCTAGCGGGACCCCAGGAGACCCAGTACTTC.

V is TRBV5-1 and J is TRBJ2-1; 7 bases line up with TRBD1. Germline V gene lookup returns CDR1 SGHRS and CDR2 YFSETQ. J lost 9 bases, V lost 3 bases, and 9 bases had no gene match. The CDR3 is 14 amino acids. The CDR3 sequence is CASSSYRGRAEQFF. The CDR3 DNA is TGCGCCAGCAGCTCCTACAGGGGACGCGCTGAGCAGTTCTTC.

This sequence joins TRBV19 and TRBJ1-1; D is unresolved. V was cut by 5 bases and J by 1 base, with 8 bases left in between. This CDR3 has 13 amino acids. Germline values: CDR1 LNHDA, CDR2 SQIVND (reference sequence). CDR3 sequence reads: CASSEQRNTEAFF. For the CDR3, the DNA is TGTGCCAGTAGTGAACAACGGAACACTGAAGCTTTCTTT.

The chain uses TRBV29-1 and TRBJ1-1; D ambiguous. The V end was cut by 6 bases, the J end by 5 bases, with 13 bases between. CDR1 is SQVTM and CDR2 is ANQGSEA in the germline V gene. This CDR3 is built from 12 residues. DNA for the CDR3: TGCAGCGTCGATGGCTGGTATACTGAAGCTTTCTTT. It translates to CSVDGWYTEAFF.

This rearrangement joins TRBV30 to TRBJ2-1, with 7 bases matching TRBD1. CDR1 and CDR2 (germline): GTSNPN, SVGIG (reference sequence). The CDR3 runs 13 residues. With V trimmed by 7 bases and J by 6 bases, 9 bases remained unmatched. The CDR3 region has the DNA TGTGCCTATACCCGACAGGGCGGCAATGAGCAGTTCTTC. It is translated as CAYTRQGGNEQFF.

The chain couples TRBV28 to TRBJ1-1, with D tentatively TRBD1 (5 bases). Trimming stripped 6 bases from V and 0 bases from J, with 17 bases between. The CDR3 is 16 amino acids. CDR1 and CDR2 (germline): MDHEN, SYDVKM. The DNA for the CDR3 is TGTGCCAGCAGGGATGCGACAGCGATGATGAACACTGAAGCTTTCTTT. It specifies CASRDATAMMNTEAFF.

The V call is TRBV5-4, the J call TRBJ2-1; tentative D call: TRBD2 (5 bases). Trimming shortened V by 1 base and J by 9 bases, and 14 bases separated the two germline ends. This CDR3 comprises 14 residues. Germline V CDR1 and CDR2: SGHNT, YYREEE (reference sequence). The CDR3 DNA reads as TGTGCCAGCAGCTTGATTCCGGCGGGCGGTGAGCAGTTCTTC. This translates into CASSLIPAGGEQFF.

The chain combines TRBV25-1 with TRBJ1-5; 9 positions agree with TRBD1. Germline V gives CDR1 MGHDK, CDR2 SYGVNS. V trimming: 3 bases; J trimming: 4 bases; junction bases outside the gene matches: 7. CDR3 length equals 16 residues. CDR3 sequence: CASSEDTGGWNQPQHF. In DNA form, the CDR3 reads TGTGCCAGCAGTGAGGACACAGGGGGCTGGAATCAGCCCCAGCATTTT.

The rearrangement uses TRBV27 and TRBJ2-7, with a weak D call TRBD2 (5 bases). CDR3 length: 13 residues. Deletions cut 5 bases from V and 2 bases from J, with 10 bases between. CDR1 and CDR2 from the germline V gene are MNHEY and SMNVEV (reference sequence). The CDR3 region is CASSLGETYEQYF. The CDR3 nucleotides read TGTGCCAGCAGTCTTGGGGAGACCTACGAGCAGTACTTC.

This sequence joins TRBV9 and TRBJ2-7, with 11 bases aligning to TRBD2. Unmatched junction bases numbered 2, after V lost 0 bases and J lost 6 bases. This CDR3 has 14 residues. CDR1 is SGDLS and CDR2 is YYNGEE in the germline V gene. In DNA, the CDR3 is TGTGCCAGCAGCGTAGGGCTAGCGGGAGGCGAGCAGTACTTC. Protein sequence: CASSVGLAGGEQYF.

This chain uses TRBV19 with TRBJ2-1, with D possibly matching TRBD1 (6 bases). CDR1 and CDR2 from the germline V gene are LNHDA and SQIVND (reference sequence). V dropped 4 bases and J dropped 2 bases, with 15 bases sitting between them. The CDR3 loop spans 16 amino acids. The CDR3 protein is CASSSHRAPTYNEQFF. The CDR3 DNA sequence: TGTGCCAGTAGTAGCCACAGGGCCCCTACCTACAATGAGCAGTTCTTC.

The rearrangement joins TRBV27 to TRBJ2-1, with 7 bases aligning to TRBD1. This CDR3 is built from 14 residues. Trimming at V came to 5 bases and at J to 4 bases, leaving 5 bases not matched to a gene. Germline CDR1 and CDR2: MNHEY and SMNVEV (reference sequence). CDR3 sequence reads: CASSRDRVYNEQFF. The CDR3 DNA is TGTGCCAGCAGTCGGGACAGAGTATACAATGAGCAGTTCTTC.

The chain couples TRBV6-5 to TRBJ2-3; 12 nucleotides align to TRBD2. The germline gives CDR1 MNHEY, CDR2 SVGAGI. The CDR3 consists of 15 residues. Trimming took 6 bases from V and 5 from J; bases not matched to a gene: 6. The CDR3 is CASSPQTSGRDTQYF. The CDR3 region has the DNA TGTGCCAGCAGCCCCCAGACTAGCGGGAGAGATACGCAGTATTTT.